These 15 T cell receptor beta chains were all obtained from the same sample, sequenced in a study of neurological immune-mediated disorders. Time point here: longitudinal time-point 1 (baseline). MiXCR, applied by TCRdb to the 5' RACE reads, yields one record per CDR3 protein. The data show about 49,000 distinct CDR3 sequences, 8% to 10% seen once. Sequencing was performed on PBMCs. The receptors here all came from a woman between 40 and 50 years old in good health.

This clonotype occurred many times. The V and J genes are TRBV4-2 and TRBJ2-3; D is ambiguous. The CDR3 has 14 residues. Germline V lookup: CDR1 LGHNA, CDR2 YNFKEQ. Deletions cut 0 bases from V and 0 bases from J, with 4 bases between. The CDR3 region has the DNA TGTGCCAGCAGCCAAGAACCGAGCACAGATACGCAGTATTTT. It encodes CASSQEPSTDTQYF.

With respect to this clonotype: A much larger clonotype is one base distant, so this may be a read error. This CDR3 reads CVSSEESHPSAEAFF. The CDR3 DNA reads TGTGTCAGCAGCGAAGAGTCTCATCCCAGCGCTGAAGCTTTCTTT. The J gene is TRBJ1-1, the V gene TRBV9; no definite D call. This CDR3 has 15 amino acids. From germline, CDR1 is SGDLS and CDR2 YYNGEE.

The sample holds many counts of this clonotype. This rearrangement joins TRBV7-6 to TRBJ2-6, with D perhaps TRBD2 (5 bases). V was clipped by 5 bases and J by 13 bases, with 15 bases between them. This CDR3 contains 13 residues. CDR1 is SGHVS, CDR2 FNYEAQ, per germline. CDR3 bases: TGTGCCAGCAGCCCCGGACTCCTCGGGGTCCTGACTTTC. It encodes CASSPGLLGVLTF. The complete variable domain, with remaining parts taken from reference TRBV7-6 and TRBJ2-6, reads GAGVSQSPRYKVTKRGQDVALRCDPISGHVSLYWYRQALGQGPEFLTYFNYEAQQDKSGLPNDRFSAERPEGSISTLTIQRTEQRDSAMYRCASSPGLLGVLTFGAGSRLTVL.

Ten or more counts support this clonotype. The CDR3 here is CASIPTVAANTGELFF. CDR3 coding DNA: TGTGCCAGCATCCCAACCGTGGCAGCGAACACCGGGGAGCTGTTTTTT. The chain combines TRBV12-3 or TRBV12-4 with TRBJ2-2; D gene unclear. The V gene lost 7 bases and the J gene lost 0 bases, with 15 bases spanning the gap. CDR3 length: 16 residues.

This clonotype came up many times. The gene calls are TRBV7-8 and TRBJ2-5; D could derive from TRBD1 or TRBD2 (5 bases each). This CDR3 has 14 residues. CDR1 is SGHVS, CDR2 FQNEAQ, per germline. Trimming shortened V by 8 bases and J by 1 base, and 14 bases separated the two germline ends. This CDR3 reads CASSRSGTQETQYF. The CDR3 DNA sequence: TGTGCCAGCTCGAGATCCGGGACCCAAGAGACCCAGTACTTC.

Turning to this clonotype: A read error may explain this, as a much larger clone is one base away. The rearrangement links TRBV7-2 to TRBJ2-3; 11 bases agree with TRBD1. Germline lookup yields CDR1 SGHTA and CDR2 FQGNSA. The CDR3 loop spans 14 amino acids. CDR3 residues: CDSSSGQGADTQYF. For the CDR3, the DNA is TGTGACAGCAGCAGCGGACAGGGGGCTGATACGCAGTATTTT.

This clonotype was recorded many times. The chain recombines TRBV7-2 with TRBJ1-2; 7 positions match TRBD1. Germline assignment: CDR1 SGHTA and CDR2 FQGNSA. V lost 5 bases to trimming and J lost 8 bases; unmatched junction nucleotides: 5. The CDR3 contains 12 residues. CDR3 amino acids: CASSRQGSGYTF. The DNA of the CDR3 is TGTGCCAGCAGCAGACAGGGCAGCGGCTACACCTTC.

In this sample, this clonotype turned up many times. The chain recombines TRBV12-3 or TRBV12-4 with TRBJ2-1; 9 bases match TRBD2. After removal of 5 bases from V and 4 bases from J, the junction contained 6 bases not matched to a gene. The CDR3 length is 15 residues. The CDR3 spells CASSLGGREYNEQFF. The CDR3 DNA reads as TGTGCCAGCAGTCTTGGCGGGAGGGAATACAATGAGCAGTTCTTC.

This clonotype was seen at least ten times. For the CDR3, the DNA is TGCAGTGCTAGAGTACGAATGATTACTAGCGGGGGGGCTACGTACAATGAGCAGTTCTTC. Its protein product is CSARVRMITSGGATYNEQFF. The chain is built from TRBV20-1 and TRBJ2-1, with TRBD2 matching over 13 bases. Germline trimming cut 1 base from V and 4 bases from J; bases unmatched to any gene: 16. This CDR3 has 20 residues. Germline CDR1 and CDR2: DFQATT and SNEGSKA (reference sequence).

This clonotype was counted ten times or more. The rearrangement joins TRBV5-1 to TRBJ2-1; D not resolved. Trimming removed 0 bases from V and 6 bases from J, with 10 bases in between. The CDR3 has 14 residues. Germline CDR1 SGHRS, CDR2 YFSETQ. The CDR3 sequence: CASSLATVSNEQFF. CDR3 bases: TGCGCCAGCAGCTTGGCCACCGTAAGCAATGAGCAGTTCTTC.

In its sample, this clonotype was seen many times. The chain employs TRBV20-1 and TRBJ2-6; weak D call: TRBD2 (6 bases). Looked up from germline, CDR1 is DFQATT and CDR2 is SNEGSKA (reference sequence). V lost 0 bases to trimming and J lost 3 bases, with 9 bases between them. The CDR3 has 15 amino acids. CDR3 sequence (DNA): TGCAGTGCTAGAGATCAGGGAGGTGGGGCCAACGTCCTGACTTTC. It encodes CSARDQGGGANVLTF.

This clonotype showed up many times. The chain joins TRBV5-6 to TRBJ2-7; the D is unclear. The CDR3 is made up of 15 amino acids. Trimming shortened V by 2 bases and J by 2 bases, and 14 bases separated the two germline ends. Germline CDR1 reads SGHDT; CDR2 reads YYEEEE. The CDR3 loop is CASSLLRLYPYEQYF. DNA for the CDR3: TGTGCCAGCAGCTTATTGCGTCTTTACCCCTACGAGCAGTACTTC.

Concerning this clonotype itself: A much larger clone is a single base away; this may be a read error. The chain employs TRBV6-1 and TRBJ1-6, with a tentative D call TRBD1 (5 bases). Germline V lookup: CDR1 MNHNS, CDR2 SASEGT. CDR3 length: 13 residues. V was clipped by 2 bases and J by 15 bases, with 14 bases between them. DNA of the CDR3: TGTGCCAGCAGTGAAAGGGACCGCCAACACCTCCACTTT. Translating it yields CASSERDRQHLHF.

Many counts were recorded for this clonotype. The rearrangement links TRBV5-1 to TRBJ2-2; D is possibly TRBD1 or TRBD2 (5 bases each). Germline V gene lookup returns CDR1 SGHRS and CDR2 YFSETQ. V lost 0 bases to trimming and J lost 5 bases, with 11 bases between them. The CDR3 totals 15 residues. For the CDR3, the DNA is TGCGCCAGCAGCTTGGATTATGAGGGGACCGGGGAGCTGTTTTTT. This sequence encodes CASSLDYEGTGELFF.

This clonotype was recorded at least ten times. This sequence joins TRBV7-2 and TRBJ2-1; the match to TRBD2 covers 9 bases. Trimming removed 5 bases from V and 15 bases from J; junction bases left unmatched: 20. The CDR3 loop spans 16 amino acids. Per germline, CDR1 SGHTA and CDR2 FQGNSA. CDR3 residues: CASSPGTLSGGLPRFF. DNA for the CDR3: TGTGCCAGCAGCCCCGGGACACTAAGCGGGGGGCTCCCCCGGTTCTTC.